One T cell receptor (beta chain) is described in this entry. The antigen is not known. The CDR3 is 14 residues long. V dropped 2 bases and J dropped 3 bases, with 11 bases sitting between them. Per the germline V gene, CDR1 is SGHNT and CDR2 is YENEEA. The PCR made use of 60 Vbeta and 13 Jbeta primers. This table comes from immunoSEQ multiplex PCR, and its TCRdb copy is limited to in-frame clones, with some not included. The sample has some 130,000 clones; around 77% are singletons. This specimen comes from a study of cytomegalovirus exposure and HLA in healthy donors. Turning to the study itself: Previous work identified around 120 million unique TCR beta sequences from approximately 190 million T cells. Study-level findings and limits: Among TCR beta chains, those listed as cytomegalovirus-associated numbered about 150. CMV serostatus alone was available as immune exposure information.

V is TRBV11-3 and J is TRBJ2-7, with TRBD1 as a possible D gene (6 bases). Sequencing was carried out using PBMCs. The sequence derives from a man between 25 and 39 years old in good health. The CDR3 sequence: CASSLLGAGYEQYF. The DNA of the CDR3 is TGTGCCAGCAGCTTATTGGGGGCTGGCTACGAGCAGTACTTC.